A single sample gave rise to the 19 T cell receptor beta chains below, sequenced in a study of shared clonotypes between healthy human individuals. Only in-frame clones appear in the TCRdb table, and some are missing; sequencing was by immunoSEQ multiplex PCR. The table includes around 1,000,000 clones, approximately 77% detected once. The sample consisted of memory CD4+ T cells from PBMCs. Subset in this sample: CD45RA-negative fraction. These receptors all come from a young man in good health. Some clones in this sample may be carry-over from other donors' samples.

V and J are TRBV30 and TRBJ1-6; D is undetermined. This CDR3 spans 12 amino acids. V dropped 1 base and J dropped 11 bases, with 9 bases sitting between them. Germline CDR1 reads GTSNPN; CDR2 reads SVGIG (reference sequence). The CDR3 sequence is CAWSGIEPPLHF. CDR3 bases: TGTGCCTGGAGTGGGATCGAGCCACCCCTCCACTTT.

On this clone itself: This may be a read error, as it is one base from a much larger clone. The J gene is TRBJ2-5, the V gene TRBV28; 13 bases map to TRBD2. The junction had 13 bases not matched to a gene; V was cut back by 10 bases and J by 5 bases. Germline V gene data show CDR1 as MDHEN and CDR2 as SYDVKM. The CDR3 is 16 amino acids. CDR3 amino acids: CANSRGLAGAGETQYF. The DNA for the CDR3 is TGTGCCAACAGCCGCGGACTAGCGGGAGCGGGGGAGACCCAGTACTTC.

The chain uses TRBV10-2 and TRBJ1-2; no definite D call. The CDR3 is 13 residues long. CDR1 and CDR2 (germline): WSHSY, SAAADI. Between the trimmed V and J ends, which lost 3 bases and 3 bases, there was a span of 8 bases. The CDR3 region is CASSENVDYGYTF. The CDR3 coding sequence is TGCGCCAGCAGTGAAAACGTTGACTATGGCTACACCTTC.

V gene TRBV30 combines with J gene TRBJ2-4; TRBD1 or TRBD2 may be the D gene (6 bases each). Per the germline V gene, CDR1 is GTSNPN and CDR2 is SVGIG (reference sequence). This CDR3 has 13 residues. Deletions cut 0 bases from V and 8 bases from J, with 11 bases between. In nucleotides, the CDR3 is TGTGCCTGGAGTGTGTGGGGGGCGGACATTCAGTACTTC. This gives the protein CAWSVWGADIQYF. Complete variable domain (other parts from reference TRBV30 and TRBJ2-4): SQTIHQWPATLVQPVGSPLSLECTVEGTSNPNLYWYRQAAGRGLQLLFYSVGIGQISSEVPQNLSASRPQDRQFILSSKKLLLSDSGFYLCAWSVWGADIQYFGAGTRLSVL.

The gene calls are TRBV9 and TRBJ1-2; D is perhaps TRBD1 (6 bases). V dropped 2 bases and J dropped 4 bases, with 12 bases sitting between them. CDR1 SGDLS and CDR2 YYNGEE come from the germline V gene. This CDR3 is 14 amino acids long. The CDR3 region is CASSVEQGTYGYTF. CDR3 coding DNA: TGTGCCAGCAGCGTGGAGCAGGGGACCTATGGCTACACCTTC.

V gene TRBV2 combines with J gene TRBJ1-5; D unresolved. Germline V gene data show CDR1 as SNHLY and CDR2 as FYNNEI. This CDR3 contains 12 residues. V was cut by 8 bases and J by 7 bases, with 12 bases left in between. CDR3 in DNA: TGTGCCAGCGAAAGGACGGGGCAGCCCCAGCATTTT. Translating it yields CASERTGQPQHF.

V and J are TRBV2 and TRBJ1-4; no clear D gene. The germline V and J ends were trimmed by 4 bases and 2 bases, with 8 bases remaining between them. Germline CDR1 and CDR2: SNHLY and FYNNEI. The CDR3 runs 14 residues. The DNA for the CDR3 is TGTGCCAGCAGTGTCGGAATCACTAATGAAAAACTGTTTTTT. The encoded protein is CASSVGITNEKLFF.

The V and J genes are TRBV7-2 and TRBJ1-2; 8 bases are a match to TRBD1. The CDR3 loop spans 14 amino acids. V dropped 1 base and J dropped 8; count of bases not matched to a gene: 6. Germline-derived CDR1 and CDR2 are SGHTA and FQGNSA. CDR3 bases: TGTGCCAGCAGCTTAGACGGACAGGGTGGCGGCTACACCTTC. This gives the protein CASSLDGQGGGYTF.

This sequence joins TRBV9 and TRBJ2-3, with 9 bases matching TRBD1. CDR3 length equals 15 residues. Losses at the gene ends were 4 bases for V and 4 bases for J; bases not matched to a gene: 7. Germline-derived CDR1 and CDR2 are SGDLS and YYNGEE. The CDR3 coding sequence is TGTGCCAGCAGCACAGGGGGCCAACCTTCAGATACGCAGTATTTT. Amino acids: CASSTGGQPSDTQYF.

Points on this clone: Other DNA variants within this sample encode the same CDR3. The chain joins TRBV11-2 to TRBJ1-2; a possible D gene is TRBD1 (6 bases). V was shortened by 8 bases and J by 1 base, with 8 bases between the two germline ends. The CDR3 sequence is 12 residues long. Germline V lookup: CDR1 SGHAT, CDR2 FQNNGV. The CDR3 protein is CASSGVNYGYTF. DNA of the CDR3: TGTGCCAGCTCAGGGGTTAACTATGGCTACACCTTC. Full variable domain (outside the CDR3, taken from reference TRBV11-2 and TRBJ1-2): EAGVAQSPRYKIIEKRQSVAFWCNPISGHATLYWYQQILGQGPKLLIQFQNNGVVDDSQLPKDRFSAERLKGVDSTLKIQPAKLEDSAVYLCASSGVNYGYTFGSGTRLTVV.

V is TRBV7-3 and J is TRBJ2-7; 9 bases are shared with TRBD1. Germline lookup yields CDR1 SGHTA and CDR2 FQGTGA. This CDR3 spans 16 amino acids. The V segment lost 4 bases and the J segment 4 bases; nucleotides outside the gene matches: 11. CDR3 in amino acids: CASSSYLGTGPYEQYF. The CDR3 bases are TGTGCCAGCAGCTCTTACCTTGGGACAGGGCCTTACGAGCAGTACTTC.

As DNA, the CDR3 is TGTGCCAGCTCAGGCCCCGCGAGGAACACCGGGGAGCTGTTTTTT. This codes for CASSGPARNTGELFF. The chain carries TRBV18 and TRBJ2-2, with D hard to call. CDR3 length: 15 residues. Looked up from germline, CDR1 is KGHSH and CDR2 is LQKENI. V was clipped by 5 bases and J by 1 base, with 11 bases between them.

In its sample, this clone was seen a few times. J is TRBJ2-1 and V is TRBV6-6, with unresolved D. Trimming left V 4 bases short and J 0 bases short, with 10 bases between. The CDR3 is 15 amino acids. Germline CDR1 and CDR2: MNHNY and SVGAGI (reference sequence). The CDR3 sequence: CASSSQRRSYNEQFF. The DNA of the CDR3 is TGTGCCAGCAGTTCCCAGCGTCGCTCCTACAATGAGCAGTTCTTC.

V is TRBV5-4 and J is TRBJ2-1, with TRBD2 matching over 8 bases. The germline V gene has CDR1 SGHNT and CDR2 YYREEE (reference sequence). Trimming removed 0 bases from V and 3 bases from J; junction bases left unmatched: 2. This CDR3 contains 15 residues. The CDR3 region is CASSLELADYNEQFF. The DNA for the CDR3 is TGTGCCAGCAGCTTGGAACTAGCGGACTACAATGAGCAGTTCTTC.

Points on this clone: A single base separates this from a much larger clone, so it may be a read error. Other DNA sequences in the sample encode the same CDR3. The chain is built from TRBV6-1 and TRBJ2-5, with D unresolved. Per the germline V gene, CDR1 is MNHNS and CDR2 is SASEGT. V was pared by 0 bases and J by 5 bases, with 16 bases between. The CDR3 has 16 residues. CDR3 residues: CASSEALGNPTETQYF. CDR3 coding DNA: TGTGCCAGCAGTGAAGCCCTCGGAAACCCAACGGAGACCCAGTACTTC.

This rearrangement joins TRBV19 to TRBJ2-5, with 7 bases identical to TRBD2. The junction had 10 bases not matched to a gene; V was cut back by 3 bases and J by 3 bases. CDR3 length: 16 residues. Germline V gene sequence: CDR1 LNHDA, CDR2 SQIVND (reference sequence). The CDR3 is CASSIGGGVAEETQYF. The CDR3 DNA is TGTGCCAGTAGTATTGGGGGGGGTGTGGCGGAAGAGACCCAGTACTTC.

This chain uses TRBV27 with TRBJ2-2, with TRBD2 identical over 10 bases. The germline CDR1 and CDR2 sequences are MNHEY and SMNVEV (reference sequence). The trim removed 5 bases at V and 0 bases at J, leaving 9 bases unmatched. The CDR3 sequence is 18 residues long. CDR3: CASSLLSLAGANTGELFF. CDR3 sequence (DNA): TGTGCCAGCAGTCTCCTAAGTCTAGCGGGGGCGAACACCGGGGAGCTGTTTTTT.

With respect to this clone: A single base separates this from a much larger clone, so it may be a read error. The chain links TRBV5-5 to TRBJ1-2; the D gene is possibly TRBD1 (5 bases). This CDR3 comprises 13 residues. The germline V gene has CDR1 SGHKS and CDR2 YYEKEE (reference sequence). Here the CDR3 DNA reads TGTGCCAGCAGCTTGGAGGAGAAGAGGGGCTGCACCTTC. This sequence encodes CASSLEEKRGCTF.

On this clone itself: The identical CDR3 is also encoded by other nucleotide sequences in the sample. The V gene is TRBV6-4, the J gene TRBJ1-1, with 9 bases identical to TRBD1. This CDR3 is 15 amino acids long. The J segment lost 5 bases and the V segment lost 2 bases, leaving 6 bases of the junction unmatched. Germline CDR1 MRHNA, CDR2 SNTAGT. As DNA, the CDR3 is TGTGCCAGCAGTGACCATCCGGACAGGGGAACTGAAGCTTTCTTT. This sequence encodes CASSDHPDRGTEAFF.